A single sample gave rise to the 23 T cell receptor beta chains below, sequenced in a study of cytomegalovirus exposure and HLA in healthy donors. Both 60 Vbeta primers and 13 Jbeta primers went into the PCR. The assay was immunoSEQ multiplex PCR, and TCRdb's table has in-frame clones only and misses some. The table includes 150,000 or so clones, roughly 73% detected once. Sequenced material: PBMCs. These receptors were collected from a man aged 40-55 years in good health and CMV-seronegative.

This chain connects TRBV6-6 to TRBJ2-7; a weak D match, TRBD1 (6 bases). V lost 6 bases and J 1 base, leaving 19 bases between the germline ends. Germline CDR1 and CDR2: MNHNY and SVGAGI (reference sequence). The CDR3 runs 16 residues. The CDR3 is CASSNYREKISYEQYF. The DNA of the CDR3 is TGTGCCAGCAGCAACTACAGGGAAAAAATATCCTACGAGCAGTACTTC.

Of note for this clone: One end of the junction is discordant with germline, which a read error may explain. J is TRBJ1-1 and V is TRBV7-9; D call uncertain. Germline lookup yields CDR1 SEHNR and CDR2 FQNEAQ (reference sequence). This CDR3 comprises 13 residues. For the CDR3, the DNA is TGCTACCTAGGCCGCCCGGAGGACACTGAAGCTTTCTTT. This encodes CYLGRPEDTEAFF. Supplemented by reference TRBV7-9 and TRBJ1-1, the full variable domain reads DTGVSQNPRHKITKRGQNVTFRCDPISEHNRLYWYRQTLGQGPEFLTYFQNEAQLEKSRLLSDRFSAERPKGSFSTLEIQRTEQGDSAMYLCYLGRPEDTEAFFGQGTRLTVV.

The chain is built from TRBV13 and TRBJ2-7, with TRBD2 matching 7 bases. J gave up 1 base and V 5 bases, and 5 bases lay outside the gene matches. Germline CDR1 PRHDT, CDR2 FYEKMQ (reference sequence). The CDR3 has 14 residues. CDR3: CASSLERGSYEQYF. In DNA, the CDR3 is TGTGCCAGCAGCCTGGAGCGGGGATCCTACGAGCAGTACTTC.

Regarding this clone: Different DNA sequences within this sample yield the same CDR3. The chain recombines TRBV29-1 with TRBJ2-6, with D possibly being TRBD2 (5 bases). The germline gives CDR1 SQVTM, CDR2 ANQGSEA. Deletions cut 1 base from V and 4 bases from J, with 14 bases between. This CDR3 comprises 16 residues. The CDR3 DNA reads as TGCAGCGTTGAAGGGACGGGGTCACCCGGGGCCAACGTCCTGACTTTC. Residues: CSVEGTGSPGANVLTF.

This chain uses TRBV11-2 with TRBJ1-1; perhaps TRBD1 as D (6 bases). The CDR3 is 14 residues long. CDR1 SGHAT and CDR2 FQNNGV come from the germline V gene. V was cut by 6 bases and J by 3 bases, with 14 bases left in between. In nucleotides, the CDR3 is TGTGCCAGCAGTTTCGGGGCAGGGGACACTGAAGCTTTCTTT. Protein sequence: CASSFGAGDTEAFF.

The chain is built from TRBV7-3 and TRBJ2-3; no clear D. The length of the CDR3 is 14 residues. Germline-derived CDR1 and CDR2 are SGHTA and FQGTGA. The V end was cut by 6 bases, the J end by 0 bases, with 10 bases between. The CDR3 nucleotides are TGTGCCAGCAGTTACGACTCGAGCACAGATACGCAGTATTTT. It translates to CASSYDSSTDTQYF.

The table lists this clone with a count of one. The chain carries TRBV15 and TRBJ1-1; TRBD1 matches at 9 bases. Germline V CDR1 and CDR2: LNHNV, YYDKDF (reference sequence). After removal of 5 bases from V and 8 bases from J, the junction contained 9 bases not matched to a gene. The CDR3 loop spans 14 amino acids. CDR3 region: CATSGVGQGGEAFF. The CDR3 coding sequence is TGTGCCACCAGCGGCGTGGGACAGGGAGGGGAAGCTTTCTTT.

CDR3 loop: CATSRALGGFMNTEAFF. The DNA for the CDR3 is TGTGCCACCAGCAGAGCACTCGGGGGATTCATGAACACTGAAGCTTTCTTT. The chain employs TRBV15 and TRBJ1-1; D is perhaps TRBD1 (5 bases). Germline V CDR1 and CDR2: LNHNV, YYDKDF (reference sequence). V was shortened by 1 base and J by 0 bases, with 15 bases between the two germline ends. The CDR3 is 17 amino acids.

The gene calls are TRBV27 and TRBJ1-4; the match to TRBD1 covers 12 bases. Germline V lookup: CDR1 MNHEY, CDR2 SMNVEV (reference sequence). The CDR3 covers 15 residues. After removal of 8 bases from V and 4 bases from J, the junction contained 5 bases not matched to a gene. CDR3 nucleotide sequence: TGTGCCAGCGGGACAGGGGGCGCGGGTAATGAAAAACTGTTTTTT. Amino acid sequence: CASGTGGAGNEKLFF.

This clone was seen only a few times. The chain uses TRBV7-2 and TRBJ2-3; a possible D gene is TRBD1 (6 bases). Trimming removed 4 bases from V and 2 bases from J, with 13 bases in between. Germline CDR1 reads SGHTA; CDR2 reads FQGNSA. The CDR3 totals 15 residues. CDR3 DNA: TGTGCCAGCAGCTCTACAGGGATGATCACAGATACGCAGTATTTT. It codes for CASSSTGMITDTQYF.

This chain joins TRBV19 and TRBJ1-4, with a possible D match to TRBD1 (5 bases). Trimming removed 2 bases from V and 7 bases from J, with 11 bases in between. The germline V gene encodes CDR1 LNHDA and CDR2 SQIVND (reference sequence). The CDR3 spans 14 residues. The CDR3 DNA sequence: TGTGCCAGTAGTATACGACAGCCAGGTGAAAAACTGTTTTTT. It encodes CASSIRQPGEKLFF.

The V call is TRBV5-4, the J call TRBJ2-7; 8 nucleotides agree with TRBD2. Germline values: CDR1 SGHNT, CDR2 YYREEE (reference sequence). This CDR3 region has 14 residues. Trimming at V came to 4 bases and at J to 3 bases, leaving 6 bases not matched to a gene. CDR3 amino acids: CASSPSSGNYEQYF. As DNA, the CDR3 is TGTGCCAGCAGCCCTAGTAGCGGGAACTACGAGCAGTACTTC.

V gene TRBV28 combines with J gene TRBJ1-6; D gene uncertain. Germline CDR1 MDHEN, CDR2 SYDVKM. V gave up 3 bases and J gave up 5 bases, with 8 bases separating them. The CDR3 has 14 amino acids. The CDR3, as DNA: TGTGCCAGCAGTTTTTCGCAGAATAATTCACCCCTCCACTTT. This codes for CASSFSQNNSPLHF.

The CDR3 sequence: CASSSDRGSTDTQYF. The CDR3 region has the DNA TGTGCCAGCAGTTCGGACAGGGGATCCACAGATACGCAGTATTTT. The chain recombines TRBV28 with TRBJ2-3; 9 bases fit TRBD1. This CDR3 has 15 amino acids. Looked up from germline, CDR1 is MDHEN and CDR2 is SYDVKM. J lost 2 bases, V lost 4 bases, and 4 bases had no gene match. The whole variable domain, filled in from reference TRBV28 and TRBJ2-3, reads DVKVTQSSRYLVKRTGEKVFLECVQDMDHENMFWYRQDPGLGLRLIYFSYDVKMKEKGDIPEGYSVSREKKERFSLILESASTNQTSMYLCASSSDRGSTDTQYFGPGTRLTVL.

This clone was seen only once. V is TRBV5-1 and J is TRBJ1-1; maybe TRBD1 (5 bases). The CDR3 totals 15 residues. Between the trimmed V and J ends, which lost 5 bases and 4 bases, there was a span of 18 bases. Per the germline V gene, CDR1 is SGHRS and CDR2 is YFSETQ. In nucleotides, the CDR3 is TGCGCCAGCAGGTATTTGGCAGGGTCAGTCACTGAAGCTTTCTTT. Translating it yields CASRYLAGSVTEAFF.

The CDR3, as DNA: TGTGCCAGTAGTATTAGAACAGGGGCGAGCAATCAGCCCCAGCATTTT. Translating gives CASSIRTGASNQPQHF. The chain uses TRBV19 and TRBJ1-5, with TRBD1 identical over 7 bases. The V and J ends lost 3 bases and 1 base, in that order; junction bases with no gene match: 6. This CDR3 is built from 16 residues. Germline lookup yields CDR1 LNHDA and CDR2 SQIVND (reference sequence).

This clone has more than one count but fewer than ten. The rearrangement links TRBV27 to TRBJ2-7, with 8 bases fitting TRBD1. Unmatched junction bases numbered 8, after V lost 7 bases and J lost 0 bases. The CDR3 length is 15 residues. Germline assignment: CDR1 MNHEY and CDR2 SMNVEV (reference sequence). The DNA for the CDR3 is TGTGCCAGCAAGATAGCAGGGGGCCTCTCCTACGAGCAGTACTTC. This encodes CASKIAGGLSYEQYF.

This chain connects TRBV4-3 to TRBJ2-3; 10 bases are shared with TRBD2. This CDR3 has 16 amino acids. With 1 base clipped from V and 4 bases from J, the junction kept 5 bases outside the gene matches. Germline V CDR1 and CDR2: LGHNA, YSLEER. The DNA for the CDR3 is TGCGCCAGCAGCCAAGGTAGCGGGGGGAGGTCAGATACGCAGTATTTT. As protein: CASSQGSGGRSDTQYF.

CDR3: CASSEASGQQTIRYTF. The CDR3 DNA reads TGTGCCAGCAGTGAAGCGTCCGGACAGCAAACTATCCGCTACACCTTC. The chain links TRBV6-1 to TRBJ1-2; tentatively, D is TRBD1 (6 bases). CDR3 size: 16 residues. CDR1 and CDR2 from the germline V gene are MNHNS and SASEGT. V lost 0 bases and J lost 9, with 20 bases in between.

The gene calls are TRBV6-5 and TRBJ1-2; 8 positions match TRBD1. CDR3 length equals 15 residues. Losses at the gene ends were 0 bases for V and 6 bases for J; bases not matched to a gene: 6. Germline-derived CDR1 and CDR2 are MNHEY and SVGAGI. The CDR3 nucleotides are TGTGCCAGCAGTTACTCCACTTTGACAGGGGATGGCTACACCTTC. This translates into CASSYSTLTGDGYTF.

This clone was detected only a few times. The gene calls are TRBV2 and TRBJ2-2; maybe TRBD1 (5 bases). Germline CDR1 is SNHLY and CDR2 is FYNNEI. V was shortened by 6 bases and J by 3 bases, with 11 bases between the two germline ends. The CDR3 runs 14 residues. The DNA for the CDR3 is TGTGCCAGCAGGGGGCTCGTCGACACCGGGGAGCTGTTTTTT. This sequence encodes CASRGLVDTGELFF.

J is TRBJ2-7 and V is TRBV4-3, with 8 bases that match TRBD1. The CDR3 runs 16 residues. Germline V gives CDR1 LGHNA, CDR2 YSLEER. V was pared by 1 base and J by 4 bases, with 9 bases of the junction left unmatched. The CDR3 loop reads CASSQAQGVGFYEQYF. The CDR3 DNA sequence: TGCGCCAGCAGCCAAGCACAGGGGGTGGGTTTTTACGAGCAGTACTTC.

The chain combines TRBV15 with TRBJ1-2, with D perhaps TRBD1 (6 bases). The CDR3 extends over 15 amino acids. The germline gives CDR1 LNHNV, CDR2 YYDKDF (reference sequence). V lost 3 bases and J lost 2, with 13 bases in between. The chain's CDR3 is CATSREVGANYGYTF. The CDR3 DNA follows: TGTGCCACCAGCAGGGAAGTGGGGGCGAACTATGGCTACACCTTC.